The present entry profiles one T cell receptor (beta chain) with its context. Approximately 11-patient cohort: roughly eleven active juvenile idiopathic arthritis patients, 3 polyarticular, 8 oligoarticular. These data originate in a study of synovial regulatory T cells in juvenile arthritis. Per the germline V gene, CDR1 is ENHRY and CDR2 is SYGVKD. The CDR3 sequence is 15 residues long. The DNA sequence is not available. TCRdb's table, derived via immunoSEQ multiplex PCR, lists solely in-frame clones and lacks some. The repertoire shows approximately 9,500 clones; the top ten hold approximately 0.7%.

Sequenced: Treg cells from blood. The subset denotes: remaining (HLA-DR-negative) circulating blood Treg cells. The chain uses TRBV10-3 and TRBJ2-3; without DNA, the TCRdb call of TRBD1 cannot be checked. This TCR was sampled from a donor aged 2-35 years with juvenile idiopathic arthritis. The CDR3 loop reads CAISGPGQITDTQYF.